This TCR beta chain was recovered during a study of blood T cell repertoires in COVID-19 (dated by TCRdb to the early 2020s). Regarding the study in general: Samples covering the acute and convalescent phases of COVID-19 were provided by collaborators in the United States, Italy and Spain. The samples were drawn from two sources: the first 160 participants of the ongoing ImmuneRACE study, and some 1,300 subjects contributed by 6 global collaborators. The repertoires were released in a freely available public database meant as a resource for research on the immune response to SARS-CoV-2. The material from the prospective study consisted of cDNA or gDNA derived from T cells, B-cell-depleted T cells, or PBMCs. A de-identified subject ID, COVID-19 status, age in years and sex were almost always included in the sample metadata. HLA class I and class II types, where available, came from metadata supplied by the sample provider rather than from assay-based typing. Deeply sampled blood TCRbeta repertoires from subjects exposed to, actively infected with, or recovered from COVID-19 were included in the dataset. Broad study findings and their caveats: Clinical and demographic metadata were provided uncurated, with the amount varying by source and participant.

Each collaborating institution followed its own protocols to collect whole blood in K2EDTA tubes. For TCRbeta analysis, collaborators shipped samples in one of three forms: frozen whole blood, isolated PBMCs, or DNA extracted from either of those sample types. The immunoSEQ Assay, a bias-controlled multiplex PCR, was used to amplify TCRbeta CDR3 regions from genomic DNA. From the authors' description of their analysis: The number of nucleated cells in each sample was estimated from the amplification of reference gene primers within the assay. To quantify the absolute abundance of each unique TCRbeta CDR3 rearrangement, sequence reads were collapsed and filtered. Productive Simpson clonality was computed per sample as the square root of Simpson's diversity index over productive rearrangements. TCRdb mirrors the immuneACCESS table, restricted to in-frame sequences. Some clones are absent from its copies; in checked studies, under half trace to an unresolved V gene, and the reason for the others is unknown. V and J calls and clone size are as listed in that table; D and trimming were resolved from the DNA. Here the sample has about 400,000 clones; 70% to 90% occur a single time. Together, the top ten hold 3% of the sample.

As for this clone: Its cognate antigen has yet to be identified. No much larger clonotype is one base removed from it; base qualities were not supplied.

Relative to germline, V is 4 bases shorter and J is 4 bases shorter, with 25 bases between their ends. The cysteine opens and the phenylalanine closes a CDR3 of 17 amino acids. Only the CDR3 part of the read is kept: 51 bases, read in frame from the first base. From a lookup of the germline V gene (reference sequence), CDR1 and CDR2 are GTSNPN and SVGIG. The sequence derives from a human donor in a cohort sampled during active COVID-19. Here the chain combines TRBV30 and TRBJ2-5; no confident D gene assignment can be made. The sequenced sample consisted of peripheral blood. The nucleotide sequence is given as TGTGCCTGGACCCCGATTCGAGGCAGTGGTTTTGGAGAGACCCAGTACTTC. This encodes CAWTPIRGSGFGETQYF.